This T cell receptor (beta chain) was observed in a study of human T cells and chemical hapten exposure. Study-level results: DPC sensitization produced no change in TCRs with frequency above 1 in 1000.

Separate cDNA molecules received unique molecular identifiers, which the library attached to them. TCRdb reanalysed the 5' RACE reads using MiXCR and keeps one entry per CDR3 protein. Here the sample spans over 70,000 distinct CDR3 sequences, less than 20% being singletons. With regard to this clonotype: Its antigen is still unknown.

The CDR3 loop spans 15 amino acids. CDR1 and CDR2 from the germline V gene are MNHEY and SVGAGI. The J segment lost 2 bases and the V segment lost 5 bases, leaving 7 bases of the junction unmatched. Total RNA extraction was carried out from unfractionated whole blood. The sequence derives from a female donor in good health. The V call is TRBV6-5, the J call TRBJ2-5; 8 bases are shared with TRBD2. CDR3 DNA sequence: TGTGCCAGCAGTCGCCGGGGGGGGGCGCAAGAGACCCAGTACTTC. The encoded protein is CASSRRGGAQETQYF.